The 26 T cell receptor beta chains given below trace back to one sample, sequenced in a study of T cells in Graves' hyperthyroidism and ophthalmopathy. Amplified TCR beta CDR3 regions came from RNA transcripts. In the first-round RT-PCR of the TCR CDR3, the HTBI primer set was used. From the multiplex PCR reads, TCRdb called clonotypes with MiXCR, one entry per CDR3 protein. The repertoire holds some 740,000 distinct CDR3 sequences, with roughly 15% as singletons. Sequenced material: blood. The receptors were gathered from a woman aged 18-29 years with Graves' hyperthyroidism.

V is TRBV20-1 and J is TRBJ2-3, with 7 bases fitting TRBD2. CDR3 length: 14 amino acids. Trimming took 6 bases from V and 6 from J; bases not matched to a gene: 12. CDR1 is DFQATT, CDR2 SNEGSKA, per germline (reference sequence). The CDR3 region is CSANPRAGTDTQYF. The CDR3 DNA reads as TGCAGTGCCAACCCTCGAGCGGGAACGGATACGCAGTATTTT.

A remark on this clonotype: This sequence may be a read error, since a much larger clone differs from it by one base. The chain uses TRBV6-1 and TRBJ2-5, with TRBD2 identical over 7 bases. This CDR3 has 14 residues. The V gene's germline CDR1 is MNHNS and CDR2 SASEGT. CDR3 sequence: CAGSLTSEGETQYF. In DNA form, the CDR3 reads TGTGCCGGCAGCCTCACTAGCGAGGGGGAGACCCAGTACTTC.

The table lists this clonotype with many counts. The chain is built from TRBV7-9 and TRBJ2-7, with 12 bases lining up with TRBD2. J was trimmed by 7 bases and V by 4 bases; bases with no gene match: 8. Per the germline V gene, CDR1 is SEHNR and CDR2 is FQNEAQ (reference sequence). The CDR3 totals 15 residues. CDR3 in DNA: TGTGCCAGCAGCTCGATACTAGCGGGAGGCAGAGAGCAGTACTTC. Translated: CASSSILAGGREQYF.

The chain couples TRBV20-1 to TRBJ2-5; D perhaps matches TRBD2 (5 bases). The CDR3 sequence is 16 residues long. V lost 0 bases and J lost 9, with 23 bases in between. Per the germline V gene, CDR1 is DFQATT and CDR2 is SNEGSKA (reference sequence). This chain's CDR3 is CSARDRNRFEEEAQYF. CDR3 DNA sequence: TGCAGTGCTAGAGATCGGAACCGCTTCGAGGAGGAGGCCCAGTACTTC.

This clonotype was detected ten times or more. The chain recombines TRBV7-8 with TRBJ2-5; unclear D gene. Trimming removed 1 base at V and 12 bases at J, with 9 bases between. Germline values: CDR1 SGHVS, CDR2 FQNEAQ. The CDR3 has 11 residues. The CDR3 loop reads CASSLGTAKYF. The CDR3 nucleotides are TGTGCCAGCAGCTTAGGGACGGCCAAGTACTTC.

This clonotype was counted at least ten times. The chain is built from TRBV20-1 and TRBJ1-1; 9 bases map to TRBD1. The V gene's germline CDR1 is DFQATT and CDR2 SNEGSKA (reference sequence). The CDR3 sequence is 13 residues long. Trimming cost V 6 bases and J 2 bases; bases outside gene matches: 4. The CDR3 sequence is CSAMTGGNTEAFF. CDR3 sequence (DNA): TGCAGTGCAATGACAGGGGGAAACACTGAAGCTTTCTTT.

This clonotype was seen ten or more times. The CDR3: CASSYKGYNQPQHF. The CDR3, as DNA: TGTGCCAGCAGTTACAAAGGGTACAATCAGCCCCAGCATTTT. This chain connects TRBV6-5 to TRBJ1-5; D uncertain. Trimming took 2 bases from V and 3 from J, leaving 8 bases between them. Germline V gene data show CDR1 as MNHEY and CDR2 as SVGAGI. CDR3 size: 14 residues.

This clonotype was recorded many times. This sequence joins TRBV5-1 and TRBJ2-7, with 7 bases identical to TRBD2. Germline trimming cut 1 base from V and 0 bases from J; bases unmatched to any gene: 4. This CDR3 is 15 amino acids long. CDR1 is SGHRS, CDR2 YFSETQ, per germline. Here the CDR3 reads CASSLLGGSSYEQYF. The CDR3 DNA reads as TGCGCCAGCAGCTTGCTCGGCGGGAGCTCCTACGAGCAGTACTTC.

The chain carries TRBV24-1 and TRBJ2-1; the match to TRBD2 covers 9 bases. The CDR3 runs 15 residues. Trimming at V came to 6 bases and at J to 5 bases, leaving 7 bases not matched to a gene. Looked up from germline, CDR1 is KGHDR and CDR2 is SFDVKD. The CDR3 DNA reads TGTGCCACCAGTTATAGCGGGAGTAGTAACAATGAGCAGTTCTTC. It specifies CATSYSGSSNNEQFF.

Worth noting for this clonotype: This may come from a read error, since a much larger clone is one base off. The rearrangement joins TRBV6-2 or TRBV6-3 to TRBJ2-7; a weak D match, TRBD2 (6 bases). The CDR3 covers 12 residues. With 6 bases removed from V and 6 bases from J, the gap between germline ends came to 12 bases. Germline loops: CDR1 MNHEY, CDR2 SVGEGT. CDR3 nucleotide sequence: TGTGCCAGCAGCGGAGGGTGGCTCGAGCAGTACTTC. Amino acids: CASSGGWLEQYF.

This clonotype was counted between two and nine times. The V and J genes are TRBV7-9 and TRBJ2-7, with 10 bases identical to TRBD2. V was pared by 5 bases and J by 4 bases, with 8 bases of the junction left unmatched. The CDR3 runs to 15 residues. In germline, CDR1 is SEHNR, CDR2 FQNEAQ (reference sequence). CDR3 nucleotides: TGTGCCAGCAGCACTAGCGGGACGGAGGATTACGAGCAGTACTTC. It yields the protein CASSTSGTEDYEQYF. The full variable domain, in which reference TRBV7-9 and TRBJ2-7 provide the parts outside the CDR3, is DTGVSQNPRHKITKRGQNVTFRCDPISEHNRLYWYRQTLGQGPEFLTYFQNEAQLEKSRLLSDRFSAERPKGSFSTLEIQRTEQGDSAMYLCASSTSGTEDYEQYFGPGTRLTVT.

There are a few counts of this clonotype. V usage is TRBV19 and J usage is TRBJ2-1, with 7 nucleotides matching TRBD2. Germline V lookup: CDR1 LNHDA, CDR2 SQIVND (reference sequence). With V trimmed by 10 bases and J by 2 bases, 2 bases remained unmatched. This CDR3 is 12 amino acids long. The CDR3 reads CATLAAYNEQFF. For the CDR3, the DNA is TGTGCCACTCTAGCGGCCTACAATGAGCAGTTCTTC.

The chain recombines TRBV6-1 with TRBJ1-1; the match to TRBD1 covers 8 bases. This CDR3 spans 14 amino acids. The ends lost 11 bases at V and 3 bases at J; junction bases unmatched: 11. Germline loops: CDR1 MNHNS, CDR2 SASEGT. The CDR3 reads CAEWGQVKYTEAFF. In DNA form, the CDR3 reads TGTGCCGAATGGGGACAGGTGAAGTACACTGAAGCTTTCTTT.

The rearrangement links TRBV12-5 to TRBJ2-3; a weak D match, TRBD2 (5 bases). Trimming stripped 6 bases from V and 0 bases from J, with 13 bases between. The CDR3 is 15 residues long. The V gene's germline CDR1 is LGHNT and CDR2 FRNRAP. The CDR3 protein is CASGISGGSTDTQYF. Here the CDR3 DNA reads TGTGCTAGTGGCATCTCCGGCGGGAGCACAGATACGCAGTATTTT.

The V and J genes are TRBV10-1 and TRBJ2-3; possible D gene TRBD2, 6 bases. This CDR3 is built from 16 residues. V was cut by 3 bases and J by 0 bases, with 13 bases left in between. From germline, CDR1 is WNHNN and CDR2 SYGVQD (reference sequence). CDR3 sequence (DNA): TGCGCCAGCAGTGAATCGAGCGGGCCTAGCACAGATACGCAGTATTTT. Amino acids: CASSESSGPSTDTQYF.

This clonotype was detected a few times. V and J are TRBV13 and TRBJ2-5; D possibly corresponds to TRBD2 (6 bases). There are 17 residues in the CDR3. V lost 0 bases, J lost 2 bases, and 16 bases lay in between. Germline V gene lookup returns CDR1 PRHDT and CDR2 FYEKMQ (reference sequence). The CDR3 DNA reads as TGTGCCAGCAGCTTAGGCCTGGCTAGCGAGCGGCAAGAGACCCAGTACTTC. Translating it yields CASSLGLASERQETQYF.

The chain joins TRBV7-9 to TRBJ2-1, with TRBD1 identical over 7 bases. The V gene's germline CDR1 is SEHNR and CDR2 FQNEAQ (reference sequence). V lost 3 bases and J lost 1; bases outside the gene matches: 6. CDR3 length: 16 amino acids. CDR3 sequence (DNA): TGTGCCAGCAGCTTGGGACAGTCGCATTCCTACAATGAGCAGTTCTTC. Translation gives CASSLGQSHSYNEQFF.

This clonotype occurred many times. The CDR3 loop reads CASSTGMLSNQPQHF. The CDR3 bases are TGTGCCAGCTCAACCGGGATGTTAAGCAATCAGCCCCAGCATTTT. The chain joins TRBV6-1 to TRBJ1-5; D gene uncertain. The germline gives CDR1 MNHNS, CDR2 SASEGT. V lost 8 bases and J lost 1, with 15 bases in between. The CDR3 is 15 amino acids.

The V and J genes are TRBV5-1 and TRBJ2-7; TRBD2 matches at 13 bases. Germline V CDR1 and CDR2: SGHRS, YFSETQ. Trimming removed 4 bases from V and 4 bases from J; junction bases left unmatched: 8. This CDR3 comprises 16 residues. CDR3 protein: CASSRTGLAGTYEQYF. DNA of the CDR3: TGCGCCAGCAGCCGCACGGGACTAGCGGGAACGTACGAGCAGTACTTC. Drawing the rest from reference TRBV5-1 and TRBJ2-7, the complete variable domain is KAGVTQTPRYLIKTRGQQVTLSCSPISGHRSVSWYQQTPGQGLQFLFEYFSETQRNKGNFPGRFSGRQFSNSRSEMNVSTLELGDSALYLCASSRTGLAGTYEQYFGPGTRLTVT.

This clonotype was detected a few times. The chain joins TRBV20-1 to TRBJ2-3; D is ambiguous. Trimming took off 3 bases at V and 4 bases at J, with 5 bases between the two ends. CDR1 is DFQATT and CDR2 is SNEGSKA in the germline V gene (reference sequence). The CDR3 length is 11 residues. The CDR3 is CSASAADTQYF. The CDR3 DNA reads as TGCAGTGCTAGCGCGGCAGATACGCAGTATTTT.

This chain connects TRBV29-1 to TRBJ2-1; D may be TRBD2 (6 bases). CDR3 length: 14 residues. V gave up 7 bases and J gave up 8 bases, with 21 bases separating them. Germline V CDR1 and CDR2: SQVTM, ANQGSEA. Written as DNA, the CDR3 is TGCAGCGGCACGGAGGGGCTAGTTGGCGATGAGCAGTTCTTC. Translating it yields CSGTEGLVGDEQFF.

This clonotype was seen ten or more times. The genes are TRBV5-1 and TRBJ2-7; possibly TRBD2 for D (6 bases). Germline assignment: CDR1 SGHRS and CDR2 YFSETQ. Trimming stripped 4 bases from V and 2 bases from J, with 13 bases between. This CDR3 is built from 14 residues. The CDR3 loop is CASSPGTPTYEQYF. CDR3 nucleotide sequence: TGCGCCAGCAGCCCTGGGACTCCGACCTACGAGCAGTACTTC.

This clonotype was found many times. This rearrangement joins TRBV28 to TRBJ1-5; D unclear. Trimming took off 2 bases at V and 0 bases at J, with 8 bases between the two ends. There are 15 residues in the CDR3. CDR1 is MDHEN, CDR2 SYDVKM, per germline. The DNA of the CDR3 is TGTGCCAGCAGTTTAGGAGATTATAGCAATCAGCCCCAGCATTTT. Translated, it gives CASSLGDYSNQPQHF.

The V and J genes are TRBV5-8 and TRBJ1-5, with no clear D. V was clipped by 5 bases and J by 4 bases, with 10 bases between them. The CDR3 totals 13 residues. Germline lookup yields CDR1 SGHTS and CDR2 YDEGEE. CDR3 nucleotide sequence: TGTGCCAGCAGGGCGGACCTAAATCAGCCCCAGCATTTT. Translated, it gives CASRADLNQPQHF.

The table lists this clonotype with a few counts. The chain has TRBV5-1 and TRBJ2-3, with D unclear. Germline V lookup: CDR1 SGHRS, CDR2 YFSETQ. The length of the CDR3 is 16 residues. V was pared by 4 bases and J by 4 bases, with 19 bases between. CDR3 amino acids: CASSPGGPPWADTQYF. The CDR3 bases are TGCGCCAGCAGCCCGGGCGGACCCCCCTGGGCAGATACGCAGTATTTT.

This chain links TRBV6-1 with TRBJ2-7; D unresolved. This CDR3 region has 12 residues. Germline CDR1 MNHNS, CDR2 SASEGT. V gave up 7 bases and J gave up 6 bases, with 13 bases separating them. CDR3 loop: CASKDLTREQYF. Here the CDR3 DNA reads TGTGCCAGCAAGGACCTAACGCGCGAGCAGTACTTC.